This paragraph reports one T cell receptor (beta chain). This record comes from a study of control samples from healthy donors and cancer patients. The repertoire was sequenced with immunoSEQ multiplex PCR; TCRdb's copy has only in-frame clones and lacks some. In the table there are about 48,000 clones, about 93% of which are singletons. This CDR3 is built from 14 residues. The V end was cut by 2 bases, the J end by 0 bases, with 8 bases between. Germline loops: CDR1 SGHNT, CDR2 YYREEE (reference sequence). The sequenced sample consisted of PBMCs. The receptor was isolated from a woman aged 50 to 65 with head and neck cancer. The V and J genes are TRBV5-4 and TRBJ2-5, with D possibly matching TRBD1 (6 bases). DNA for the CDR3: TGTGCCAGCAGCTTTGGACAGAACCAAGAGACCCAGTACTTC. It specifies CASSFGQNQETQYF.